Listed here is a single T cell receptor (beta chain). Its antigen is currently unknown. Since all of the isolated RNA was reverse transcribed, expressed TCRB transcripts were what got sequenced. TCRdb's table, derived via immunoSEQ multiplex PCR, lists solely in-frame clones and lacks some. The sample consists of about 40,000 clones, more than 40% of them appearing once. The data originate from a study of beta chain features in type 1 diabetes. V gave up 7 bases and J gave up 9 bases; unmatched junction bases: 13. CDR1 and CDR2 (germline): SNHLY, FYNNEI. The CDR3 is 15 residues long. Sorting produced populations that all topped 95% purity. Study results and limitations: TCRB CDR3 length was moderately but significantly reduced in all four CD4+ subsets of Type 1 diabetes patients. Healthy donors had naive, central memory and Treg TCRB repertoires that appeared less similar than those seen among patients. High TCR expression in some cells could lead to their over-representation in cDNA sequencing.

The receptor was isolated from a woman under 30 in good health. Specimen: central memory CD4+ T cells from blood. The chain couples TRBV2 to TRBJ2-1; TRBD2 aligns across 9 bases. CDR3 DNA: TGTGCCAGCACCAGACCGGCGGGAGGGTACGCTGAGCAGTTCTTC. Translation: CASTRPAGGYAEQFF.